The clone carrying this T cell receptor (beta chain) has just one count. The antigen is undetermined. The record originates from a study of T cells in Graves' hyperthyroidism and ophthalmopathy. About the study: It was at initial diagnosis, before any treatment, that peripheral blood was collected.

The study's findings and limits: The majority of expanded thyroid clonotypes above 0.001 also appeared in blood.

RNA transcripts were the template for amplifying TCR beta CDR3 regions. The HTBI primer set drove a first-round RT-PCR of the TCR CDR3. TCRdb redid the calling of the multiplex PCR reads with MiXCR, one entry per CDR3 protein. The sample records some 760,000 distinct CDR3 sequences, 14% being singletons. Graves' hyperthyroidism is called stable when ophthalmopathy does not progress within 18 months. Patients with uncontrolled infections, other autoimmune diseases, pregnancy or lactation were excluded. Germline lookup yields CDR1 SGHDN and CDR2 FVKESK. This CDR3 region has 22 residues. Trimming shortened V by 4 bases and J by 5 bases, and 39 bases separated the two germline ends.

The source material was blood. V usage is TRBV14 and J usage is TRBJ2-7; D is ambiguous. The sequence was collected from a woman between 18 and 29 years old with Graves' hyperthyroidism. The CDR3 DNA is TGTGCCAGCAGCCCCCTTCCAACTTCCCGACCAAGCAGGTCCCAAGGAAGGAACGAGCAGTACTTC. This encodes CASSPLPTSRPSRSQGRNEQYF.